This is a list of T cell receptor beta chains from one sample in a study of T cell changes during pregnancy in multiple sclerosis. Assay used: immunoSEQ multiplex PCR; TCRdb lists only in-frame clones, some missing. The data show tens of thousands of clones, approximately 93% seen once. The sample was CD8+ T cells from peripheral blood mononuclear cells, taken in the second trimester of pregnancy. These receptors came from a female donor with multiple sclerosis, enrolled in a pregnancy study. The conserved cysteine and the conserved F or W are not part of the CDR3 here.

v_gene | CDR3aa
TRBV28 | ASTATGALYYEQY
TRBV5-1 | ASSFVGGLAGGPGYNEQF
TRBV2 | ASSEGGRGQGQPQH
TRBV7-9 | ASSSGDRGYEQY
TRBV7-6 | ASSLGLAGVGSSYNEQF
TRBV9 | ASSVGIGVSYNEQF
TRBV7-6 | ASSPRTSGIGEQY
TRBV7-9 | ASSNLNGELF
TRBV30 | AWEGLAGVNEQF
TRBV11-1 | ASTVAGGQQF
TRBV11-3 | ASSLAGGLNEQF
TRBV5-1 | ASSLPGGAHEQY
TRBV15 | ATSRGTSPNYEQY
TRBV30 | AWSQTSGIDEQF
TRBV11-2 | ASTPQQGPMGYT
TRBV5-6 | ASSAGQGTYEQY
TRBV27 | ASSLEPLPTGSGYT
TRBV7-9 | ASSLDRGTDNYGYT
TRBV2 | ASRGREKQY
TRBV23-1 | ASSQDREVGNQPQH
TRBV4-2 | ASSQAPNSYEQY
TRBV9 | ASSRQGGNEKLF
TRBV6-4 | ASSDLAGDYNEQF
TRBV2 | ASTQGRVYPYGYT
TRBV28 | ASSALGQEGGEQY
TRBV2 | ASSESRGGLAGGLNEQF
TRBV2 | ASSGAGGDGTDTQY
TRBV28 | ASKAGLVSEQY
TRBV7-3 | ASSSDPGLAGPDYNEQF
TRBV27 | ARRQGRGSEQY
TRBV13 | ASSGSGTGGYEQF
TRBV25-1 | ASSPAGGRDGYT
TRBV5-5 | ASSLPPGQVYEQY
TRBV30 | ACGTGGETQY
TRBV13 | ASSLGRGPRG
TRBV15 | ATSRDRLASYNEQF
TRBV11-2 | ASSSLAGYDSSYEQY
TRBV7-8 | ASSLSTGGARKNIQY
TRBV11-2 | ASSLGQGPTEAF
TRBV10-3 | AISEGQGAKSSQPQH
TRBV19 | ASSLGQETQY